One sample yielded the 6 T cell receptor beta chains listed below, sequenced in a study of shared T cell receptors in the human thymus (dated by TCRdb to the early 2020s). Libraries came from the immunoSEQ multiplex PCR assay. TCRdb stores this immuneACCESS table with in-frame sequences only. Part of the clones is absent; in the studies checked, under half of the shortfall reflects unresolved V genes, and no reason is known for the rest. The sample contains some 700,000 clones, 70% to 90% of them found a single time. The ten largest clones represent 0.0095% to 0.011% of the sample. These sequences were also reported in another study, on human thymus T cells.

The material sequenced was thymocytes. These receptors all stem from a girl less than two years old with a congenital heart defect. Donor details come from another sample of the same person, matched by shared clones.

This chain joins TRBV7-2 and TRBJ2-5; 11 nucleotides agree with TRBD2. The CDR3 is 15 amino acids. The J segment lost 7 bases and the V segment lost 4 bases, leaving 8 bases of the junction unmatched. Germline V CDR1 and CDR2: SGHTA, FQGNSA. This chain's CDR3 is CASSSIAGGPLTQYF. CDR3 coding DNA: TGTGCCAGCAGCTCCATAGCGGGGGGGCCTTTGACCCAGTACTTC.

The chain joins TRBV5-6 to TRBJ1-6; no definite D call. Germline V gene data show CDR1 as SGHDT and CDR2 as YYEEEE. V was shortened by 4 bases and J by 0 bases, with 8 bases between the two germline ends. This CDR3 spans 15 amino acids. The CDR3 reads CASSPTGSYNSPLHF. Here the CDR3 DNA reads TGTGCCAGCAGCCCGACTGGCTCCTATAATTCACCCCTCCACTTT. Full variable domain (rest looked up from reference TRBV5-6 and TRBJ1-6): DAGVTQSPTHLIKTRGQQVTLRCSPKSGHDTVSWYQQALGQGPQFIFQYYEEEERQRGNFPDRFSGHQFPNYSSELNVNALLLGDSALYLCASSPTGSYNSPLHFGNGTRLTVT.

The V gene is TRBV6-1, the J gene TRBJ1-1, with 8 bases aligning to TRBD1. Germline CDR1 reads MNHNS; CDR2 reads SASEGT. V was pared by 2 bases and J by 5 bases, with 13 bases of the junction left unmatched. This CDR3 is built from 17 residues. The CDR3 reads CASSEFPSGTGLTEAFF. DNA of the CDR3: TGTGCCAGCAGTGAATTTCCCAGCGGGACAGGTCTGACTGAAGCTTTCTTT.

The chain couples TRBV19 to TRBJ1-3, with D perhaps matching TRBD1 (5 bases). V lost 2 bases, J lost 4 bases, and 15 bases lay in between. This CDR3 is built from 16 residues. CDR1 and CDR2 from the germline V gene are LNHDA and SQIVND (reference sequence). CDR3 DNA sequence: TGTGCCAGTAGTATAACCAGCCAGGGCCGGGGAAACACCATATATTTT. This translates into CASSITSQGRGNTIYF. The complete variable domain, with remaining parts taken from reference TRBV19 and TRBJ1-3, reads DGGITQSPKYLFRKEGQNVTLSCEQNLNHDAMYWYRQDPGQGLRLIYYSQIVNDFQKGDIAEGYSVSREKKESFPLTVTSAQKNPTAFYLCASSITSQGRGNTIYFGEGSWLTVV.

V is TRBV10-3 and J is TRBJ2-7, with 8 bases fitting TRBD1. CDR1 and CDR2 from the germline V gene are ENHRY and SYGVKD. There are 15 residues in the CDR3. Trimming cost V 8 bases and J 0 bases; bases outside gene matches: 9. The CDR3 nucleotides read TGTGCCATCTGGGACAGGCGGGCTCTCTCCTACGAGCAGTACTTC. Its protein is CAIWDRRALSYEQYF.

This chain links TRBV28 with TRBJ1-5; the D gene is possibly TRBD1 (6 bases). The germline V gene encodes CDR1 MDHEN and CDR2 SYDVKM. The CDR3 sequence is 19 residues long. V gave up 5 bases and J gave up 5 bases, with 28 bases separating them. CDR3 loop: CASSLPGGRITGRYQPQHF. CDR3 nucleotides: TGTGCCAGCAGTCTACCTGGGGGCCGGATTACGGGTAGGTATCAGCCCCAGCATTTT.